Each of the 3 T cell receptor beta chains below was sequenced from the same sample in a study of blood T cell repertoires in COVID-19. This table comes from immunoSEQ multiplex PCR, and its TCRdb copy is limited to in-frame clones, with some not included. This table has about 200,000 clones, about 91% appearing once. Source material: peripheral blood. The origin of the receptors is a man between 18 and 35 years old with active or convalescent COVID-19.

This rearrangement joins TRBV7-2 to TRBJ2-6; 12 positions agree with TRBD1. The CDR3 sequence is 18 residues long. After removal of 5 bases from V and 2 bases from J, the junction contained 7 bases not matched to a gene. Germline V lookup: CDR1 SGHTA, CDR2 FQGNSA. CDR3 protein: CASSRTGTGGTGANVLTF. CDR3 nucleotides: TGTGCCAGCAGCCGCACCGGGACAGGGGGCACTGGGGCCAACGTCCTGACTTTC.

This sequence joins TRBV11-2 and TRBJ1-6; 9 bases align to TRBD1. V gave up 5 bases and J gave up 8 bases; unmatched junction bases: 7. CDR3 length equals 15 residues. Germline CDR1 is SGHAT and CDR2 is FQNNGV. DNA for the CDR3: TGTGCCAGCAGCACGACCGGGACAGGGTATTCACCCCTCCACTTT. It is translated as CASSTTGTGYSPLHF.

The rearrangement links TRBV11-1 to TRBJ1-2; TRBD1 matches at 7 bases. V trimming: 4 bases; J trimming: 4 bases; junction bases outside the gene matches: 6. The CDR3 has 14 amino acids. The germline gives CDR1 SGHAT, CDR2 FQDESV (reference sequence). The CDR3 sequence: CASSSPGTVYGYTF. CDR3 sequence (DNA): TGTGCCAGCAGCTCCCCCGGGACAGTCTATGGCTACACCTTC.